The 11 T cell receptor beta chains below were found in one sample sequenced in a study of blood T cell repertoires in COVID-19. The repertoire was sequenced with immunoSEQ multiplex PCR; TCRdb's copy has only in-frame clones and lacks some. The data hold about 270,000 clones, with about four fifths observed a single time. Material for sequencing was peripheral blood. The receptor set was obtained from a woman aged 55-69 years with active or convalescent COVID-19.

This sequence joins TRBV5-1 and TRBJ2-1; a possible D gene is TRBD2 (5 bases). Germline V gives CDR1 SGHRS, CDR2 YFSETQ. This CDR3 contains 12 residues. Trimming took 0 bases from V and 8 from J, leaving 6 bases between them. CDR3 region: CASSLADYEQFF. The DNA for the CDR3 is TGCGCCAGCAGCTTGGCGGACTATGAGCAGTTCTTC.

CDR3 coding DNA: TGTGCCAGCAGCGTAGCCGGGACTGGGGCCAACGTCCTGACTTTC. This codes for CASSVAGTGANVLTF. The chain has TRBV9 and TRBJ2-6; possible D gene TRBD2, 5 bases. The CDR3 spans 15 residues. The V gene lost 0 bases and the J gene lost 2 bases, with 6 bases spanning the gap. Germline CDR1 and CDR2: SGDLS and YYNGEE.

The DNA of the CDR3 is TGTGCTAGTGGTTTGGCGGACAGTAGAGTACTCAATCAGCCCCAGCATTTT. Residues: CASGLADSRVLNQPQHF. This chain links TRBV12-5 with TRBJ1-5; TRBD1 is a possible D gene (6 bases). This CDR3 spans 17 amino acids. Germline V gene data show CDR1 as LGHNT and CDR2 as FRNRAP. V was trimmed by 1 base and J by 3 bases, leaving 16 bases between them.

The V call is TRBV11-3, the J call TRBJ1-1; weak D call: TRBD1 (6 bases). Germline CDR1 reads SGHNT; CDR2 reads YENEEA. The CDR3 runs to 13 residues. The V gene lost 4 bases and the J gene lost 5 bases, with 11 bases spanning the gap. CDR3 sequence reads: CASSSLQGTEAFF. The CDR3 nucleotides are TGTGCCAGCAGCTCCCTCCAGGGGACTGAAGCTTTCTTT.

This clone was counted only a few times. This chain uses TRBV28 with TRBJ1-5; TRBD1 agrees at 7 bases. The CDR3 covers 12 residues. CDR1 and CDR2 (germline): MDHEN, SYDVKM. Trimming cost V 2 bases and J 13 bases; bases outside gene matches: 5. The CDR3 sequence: CASSLDRAQQHF. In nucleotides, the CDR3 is TGTGCCAGCAGTTTAGACAGGGCCCAGCAGCATTTT.

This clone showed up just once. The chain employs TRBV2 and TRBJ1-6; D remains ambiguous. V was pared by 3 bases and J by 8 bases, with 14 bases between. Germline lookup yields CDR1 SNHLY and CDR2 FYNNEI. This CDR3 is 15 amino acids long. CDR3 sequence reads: CASSEWGGVDSPLHF. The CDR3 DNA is TGTGCCAGCAGTGAGTGGGGAGGTGTGGATTCACCCCTCCACTTT.

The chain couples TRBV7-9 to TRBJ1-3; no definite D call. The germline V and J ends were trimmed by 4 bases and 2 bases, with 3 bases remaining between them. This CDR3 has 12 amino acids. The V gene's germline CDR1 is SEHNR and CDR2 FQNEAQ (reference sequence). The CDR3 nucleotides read TGTGCCAGCAGCTCTGCTGGAAACACCATATATTTT. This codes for CASSSAGNTIYF.

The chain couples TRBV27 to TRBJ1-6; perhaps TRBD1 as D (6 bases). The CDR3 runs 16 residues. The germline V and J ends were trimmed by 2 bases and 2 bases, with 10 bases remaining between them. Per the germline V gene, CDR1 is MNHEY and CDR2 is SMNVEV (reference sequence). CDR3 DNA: TGTGCCAGCAGTTTAAGACAGGCAACCTATAATTCACCCCTCCACTTT. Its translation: CASSLRQATYNSPLHF.

The CDR3 nucleotides read TGCGCCAGCAGCCTGCGGACTAGCGGGGAGGGCAATGAGCAGTTCTTC. Translation: CASSLRTSGEGNEQFF. This chain connects TRBV4-3 to TRBJ2-1; the match to TRBD2 covers 12 bases. The germline gives CDR1 LGHNA, CDR2 YSLEER. The junction had 7 bases not matched to a gene; V was cut back by 4 bases and J by 6 bases. CDR3 length: 16 amino acids.

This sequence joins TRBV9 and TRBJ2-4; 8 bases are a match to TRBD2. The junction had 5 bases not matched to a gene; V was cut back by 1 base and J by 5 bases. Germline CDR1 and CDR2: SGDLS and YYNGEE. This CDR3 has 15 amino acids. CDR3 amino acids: CASSVHSGGENIQYF. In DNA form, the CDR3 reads TGTGCCAGCAGCGTACACAGCGGGGGAGAAAACATTCAGTACTTC.

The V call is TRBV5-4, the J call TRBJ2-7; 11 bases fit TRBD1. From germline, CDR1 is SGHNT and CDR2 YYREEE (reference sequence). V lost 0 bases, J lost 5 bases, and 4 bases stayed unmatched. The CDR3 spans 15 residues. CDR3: CASSLGVGQGDEQYF. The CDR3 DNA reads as TGTGCCAGCAGCTTGGGTGTGGGACAGGGGGACGAGCAGTACTTC.